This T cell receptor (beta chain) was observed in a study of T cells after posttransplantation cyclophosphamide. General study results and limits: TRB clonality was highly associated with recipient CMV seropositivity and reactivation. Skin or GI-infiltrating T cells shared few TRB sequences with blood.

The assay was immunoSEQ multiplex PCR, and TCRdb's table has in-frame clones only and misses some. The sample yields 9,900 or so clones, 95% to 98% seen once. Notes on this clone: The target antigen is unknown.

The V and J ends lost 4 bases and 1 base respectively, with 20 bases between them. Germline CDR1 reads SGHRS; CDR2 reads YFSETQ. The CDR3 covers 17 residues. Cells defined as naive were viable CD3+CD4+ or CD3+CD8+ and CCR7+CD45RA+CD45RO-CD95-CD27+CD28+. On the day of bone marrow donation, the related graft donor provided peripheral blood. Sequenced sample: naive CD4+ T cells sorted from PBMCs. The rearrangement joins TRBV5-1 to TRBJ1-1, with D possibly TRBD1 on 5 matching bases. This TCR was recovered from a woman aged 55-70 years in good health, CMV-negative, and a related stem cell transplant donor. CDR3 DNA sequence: TGCGCCAGCAGCCTCATCCGGGGGGGACTGGGGAACACTGAAGCTTTCTTT. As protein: CASSLIRGGLGNTEAFF. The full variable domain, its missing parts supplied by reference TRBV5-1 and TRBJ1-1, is KAGVTQTPRYLIKTRGQQVTLSCSPISGHRSVSWYQQTPGQGLQFLFEYFSETQRNKGNFPGRFSGRQFSNSRSEMNVSTLELGDSALYLCASSLIRGGLGNTEAFFGQGTRLTVV.